The 16 T cell receptor beta chains presented below share a single source sample, sequenced in a study of T-cell memory formation after mild COVID-19. TCRdb fed the 5' RACE reads into MiXCR, producing one record per CDR3 protein. The profile shows 430,000 or so distinct CDR3 sequences, roughly 23% of them singletons. Specimen: PBMCs or a T cell subset sorted from them (not recorded which). The receptors derive from an adult woman who had mild COVID-19 (a few samples of this study predate the infection). Cell type and time point are not known.

This clonotype has just a few counts. The chain employs TRBV21-1 and TRBJ2-3. TRBV21-1 is a recognized pseudogene. This CDR3 is built from 12 residues. The CDR3 DNA reads TGTGCCAGCAGTGCTGTGGCAGATACGCAGTATTTT. Translating it yields CASSAVADTQYF.

V usage is TRBV5-6 and J usage is TRBJ2-2; weak D call: TRBD2 (6 bases). This CDR3 region has 15 residues. Trimming stripped 2 bases from V and 6 bases from J, with 14 bases between. The germline CDR1 and CDR2 sequences are SGHDT and YYEEEE. The CDR3: CASSLQYGSAGELFF. CDR3 nucleotides: TGTGCCAGCAGCTTACAGTACGGGAGCGCCGGGGAGCTGTTTTTT.

This clonotype was picked up many times. The gene calls are TRBV5-4 and TRBJ2-1; 13 bases fit TRBD2. This CDR3 region has 14 residues. CDR1 is SGHNT, CDR2 YYREEE, per germline (reference sequence). The V gene end was trimmed by 5 bases and the J gene end by 5 bases; junction bases not matched to a gene: 1. Here the CDR3 reads CASSGTSGNNEQFF. CDR3 DNA sequence: TGTGCCAGCAGTGGGACTAGCGGGAACAATGAGCAGTTCTTC.

The chain couples TRBV7-2 to TRBJ1-2; 11 bases are a match to TRBD1. The ends lost 6 bases at V and 2 bases at J; junction bases unmatched: 5. CDR1 and CDR2 from the germline V gene are SGHTA and FQGNSA. The CDR3 is made up of 15 amino acids. CDR3 loop: CASRRDRGENYGYTF. CDR3 nucleotides: TGTGCCAGCAGGAGGGACAGGGGGGAAAACTATGGCTACACCTTC. Full variable domain (missing parts from reference TRBV7-2 and TRBJ1-2): GAGVSQSPSNKVTEKGKDVELRCDPISGHTALYWYRQSLGQGLEFLIYFQGNSAPDKSGLPSDRFSAERTGGSVSTLTIQRTQQEDSAVYLCASRRDRGENYGYTFGSGTRLTVV.

This clonotype showed up just a few times. This chain connects TRBV30 to TRBJ1-1; D remains ambiguous. Trimming took off 0 bases at V and 0 bases at J, with 11 bases between the two ends. The CDR3 is made up of 15 amino acids. CDR1 and CDR2 (germline): GTSNPN, SVGIG (reference sequence). CDR3 amino acids: CAWSVADSMNTEAFF. Written as DNA, the CDR3 is TGTGCCTGGAGTGTAGCGGACTCCATGAACACTGAAGCTTTCTTT. The whole variable domain, remainder taken from reference TRBV30 and TRBJ1-1, is SQTIHQWPATLVQPVGSPLSLECTVEGTSNPNLYWYRQAAGRGLQLLFYSVGIGQISSEVPQNLSASRPQDRQFILSSKKLLLSDSGFYLCAWSVADSMNTEAFFGQGTRLTVV.

The V and J genes are TRBV24-1 and TRBJ2-7; TRBD1 matches at 7 bases. The J segment lost 3 bases and the V segment lost 0 bases, leaving 1 base of the junction unmatched. CDR3 length: 14 amino acids. The germline V gene encodes CDR1 KGHDR and CDR2 SFDVKD. The CDR3 protein is CATSDLRDSYEQYF. CDR3 coding DNA: TGTGCCACCAGTGATTTGCGGGACAGCTACGAGCAGTACTTC.

The chain joins TRBV6-6 to TRBJ1-4; no firm D call. Deletions cut 5 bases from V and 4 bases from J, with 14 bases between. The CDR3 has 15 residues. CDR1 is MNHNY and CDR2 is SVGAGI in the germline V gene (reference sequence). The CDR3 reads CASSGDGAFNEKLFF. The CDR3 DNA reads TGTGCCAGCAGTGGAGACGGAGCCTTTAATGAAAAACTGTTTTTT.

The chain has TRBV12-3 or TRBV12-4 and TRBJ1-1, with D hard to call. V lost 4 bases and J lost 0, with 12 bases in between. The CDR3 totals 15 residues. The chain's CDR3 is CASSSRQAMNTEAFF. The CDR3 region has the DNA TGTGCCAGCAGTTCCCGGCAGGCCATGAACACTGAAGCTTTCTTT.

The chain combines TRBV5-1 with TRBJ1-2; D is perhaps TRBD1 (6 bases). Germline V gene data show CDR1 as SGHRS and CDR2 as YFSETQ. CDR3 length: 14 amino acids. Trimming shortened V by 4 bases and J by 5 bases, and 15 bases separated the two germline ends. The CDR3 DNA reads as TGCGCCAGCAGCCTGCCGGGGGCGTCATATGGCTACACCTTC. This encodes CASSLPGASYGYTF.

The chain combines TRBV20-1 with TRBJ2-2; D is possibly TRBD2 (7 bases). V dropped 1 base and J dropped 0 bases, with 12 bases sitting between them. CDR3 length equals 16 residues. CDR1 is DFQATT and CDR2 is SNEGSKA in the germline V gene (reference sequence). The CDR3 protein is CSARVGGAPNTGELFF. The CDR3 region has the DNA TGCAGTGCTAGAGTGGGGGGGGCCCCGAACACCGGGGAGCTGTTTTTT.

This clonotype was counted between two and nine times. The chain has TRBV29-1 and TRBJ1-2; TRBD1 agrees at 8 bases. From germline, CDR1 is SQVTM and CDR2 ANQGSEA. This CDR3 has 17 residues. Trimming removed 3 bases from V and 4 bases from J; junction bases left unmatched: 16. In DNA, the CDR3 is TGCAGCGTTGACGGAAATAGTGGGGGACAGGAGTTCTATGGCTACACCTTC. Residues: CSVDGNSGGQEFYGYTF.

The CDR3 loop reads CASSGDIYNEQFF. The CDR3 nucleotides read TGTGCCAGCTCAGGGGACATCTACAATGAGCAGTTCTTC. J is TRBJ2-1 and V is TRBV18, with TRBD1 as a possible D gene (6 bases). The CDR3 has 13 amino acids. The germline V gene encodes CDR1 KGHSH and CDR2 LQKENI. V gave up 5 bases and J gave up 3 bases, with 8 bases separating them.

This clonotype occurred a few times. The chain combines TRBV29-1 with TRBJ2-7; the match to TRBD1 covers 7 bases. The length of the CDR3 is 13 residues. Per germline, CDR1 SQVTM and CDR2 ANQGSEA. After removal of 6 bases from V and 5 bases from J, the junction contained 10 bases not matched to a gene. As DNA, the CDR3 is TGCAGCGTCCTACAGGGGCTTGGGGACGAGCAGTACTTC. Encoded protein: CSVLQGLGDEQYF.

This clonotype was counted between two and nine times. This rearrangement joins TRBV5-1 to TRBJ2-1, with no clear D. The CDR3 has 16 residues. V was cut by 2 bases and J by 0 bases, with 12 bases left in between. From germline, CDR1 is SGHRS and CDR2 YFSETQ. CDR3 nucleotide sequence: TGCGCCAGCAGCTTAGGGCCCAGAAGCTCCTACAATGAGCAGTTCTTC. This sequence encodes CASSLGPRSSYNEQFF.

The chain couples TRBV10-3 to TRBJ2-2, with D unresolved. Germline V CDR1 and CDR2: ENHRY, SYGVKD. CDR3 length equals 13 residues. Trimming cost V 4 bases and J 3 bases, with 6 bases left between them. The CDR3 loop is CAISGVDTGELFF. CDR3 bases: TGTGCCATCAGTGGGGTGGACACCGGGGAGCTGTTTTTT.

The rearrangement joins TRBV20-1 to TRBJ2-7; 7 positions match TRBD2. Germline lookup yields CDR1 DFQATT and CDR2 SNEGSKA (reference sequence). The CDR3 is made up of 18 amino acids. The junction had 15 bases not matched to a gene; V was cut back by 1 base and J by 0 bases. CDR3 residues: CSARGAASGTGSSYEQYF. CDR3 nucleotides: TGCAGTGCTAGAGGGGCGGCTAGCGGAACGGGGAGCTCCTACGAGCAGTACTTC.